This T cell receptor (beta chain) was obtained from a study of blood T cell repertoires in COVID-19. For the study at large: Whether acute or convalescent, the COVID-19 samples came from the United States, Italy and Spain. In each case, the material was cDNA or gDNA derived from T cells, B-cell-depleted T cells, or PBMCs.

Original data processing: Amplifying reference gene primers gave estimates of nucleated cell counts. Assay: immunoSEQ multiplex PCR; the TCRdb copy retains only in-frame clones and omits some. The DNA gave D and trimming, while V, J and clone size come from that table. Altogether fewer than 300,000 clones are present, around 87% being singletons, with the ten largest covering roughly 1.6%. The V gene lost 4 bases and the J gene lost 3 bases, with 7 bases spanning the gap. This CDR3 has 13 residues. The sequenced sample consisted of peripheral blood. This chain connects TRBV12-3 or TRBV12-4 to TRBJ1-5; D is perhaps TRBD1 (6 bases). The source is a woman aged 35 to 49 who had recovered from COVID-19. The CDR3 DNA is TGTGCCAGCAGTTGGACAGCCAATCAGCCCCAGCATTTT. Translation gives CASSWTANQPQHF.